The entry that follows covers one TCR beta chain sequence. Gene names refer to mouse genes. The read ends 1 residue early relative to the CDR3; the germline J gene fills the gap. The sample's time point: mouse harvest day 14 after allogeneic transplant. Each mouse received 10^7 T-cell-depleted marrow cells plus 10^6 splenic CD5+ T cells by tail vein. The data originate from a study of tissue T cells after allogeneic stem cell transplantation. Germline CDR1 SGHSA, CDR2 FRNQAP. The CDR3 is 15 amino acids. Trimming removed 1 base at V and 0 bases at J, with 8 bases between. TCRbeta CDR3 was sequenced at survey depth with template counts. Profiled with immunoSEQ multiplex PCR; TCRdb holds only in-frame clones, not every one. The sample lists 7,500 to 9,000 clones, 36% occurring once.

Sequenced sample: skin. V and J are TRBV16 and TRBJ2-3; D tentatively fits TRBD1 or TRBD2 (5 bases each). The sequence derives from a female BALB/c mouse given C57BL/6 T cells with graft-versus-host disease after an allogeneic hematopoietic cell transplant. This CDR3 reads CASSLGGISAETLYF. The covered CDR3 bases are TGTGCAAGCAGCTTAGGGGGGATCAGTGCAGAAACGCTGTAT.